The 20 T cell receptor beta chains below all came from one sample that was sequenced in a study of CD8 T cells in ankylosing spondylitis. TCRdb redid the calling of the 5' RACE reads with MiXCR, one entry per CDR3 protein. The data contain 340,000 or so distinct CDR3 sequences, roughly 15% of them seen just once; the ten biggest clones take up roughly 0.99%. Specimen: blood, either unsorted or a sorted T cell fraction (not recorded which). These receptors all stem from a male donor with ankylosing spondylitis or in good health (not recorded which).

A few counts support this clonotype. The chain combines TRBV12-3 or TRBV12-4 with TRBJ1-6; D is unclear. The CDR3 sequence is 13 residues long. V dropped 2 bases and J dropped 7 bases, with 6 bases sitting between them. The CDR3 nucleotides are TGTGCCAGCAGTTTAAAAGCGAATTCACCCCTCCACTTT. Translated: CASSLKANSPLHF.

This clonotype was seen repeatedly, ten times or more. This rearrangement joins TRBV12-3 or TRBV12-4 to TRBJ2-7; D possibly corresponds to TRBD2 (5 bases). The CDR3 is made up of 12 amino acids. Trimming took 6 bases from V and 3 from J, leaving 9 bases between them. CDR3 sequence: CASSPGDYEQYF. In DNA, the CDR3 is TGTGCCAGCAGCCCCGGGGACTACGAGCAGTACTTC.

The table lists this clonotype with many counts. This sequence joins TRBV25-1 and TRBJ2-7; TRBD2 matches 9 bases. Germline V gene data show CDR1 as MGHDK and CDR2 as SYGVNS. Losses at the gene ends were 3 bases for V and 3 bases for J; bases not matched to a gene: 6. The CDR3 has 15 amino acids. In DNA, the CDR3 is TGTGCCAGCAGTGACCCGACTAGCGGAGTCTACGAGCAGTACTTC. Protein sequence: CASSDPTSGVYEQYF.

This clonotype has a count of ten or more. The chain couples TRBV5-1 to TRBJ2-7; D call uncertain. This CDR3 has 16 residues. Trimming left V 0 bases short and J 0 bases short, with 13 bases between. CDR1 SGHRS and CDR2 YFSETQ come from the germline V gene. This chain's CDR3 is CASSLVGGASSYEQYF. In nucleotides, the CDR3 is TGCGCCAGCAGCTTGGTGGGTGGAGCGAGCTCCTACGAGCAGTACTTC.

This clonotype was seen a few times. The V call is TRBV4-2, the J call TRBJ1-5; possibly TRBD1 for D (5 bases). This CDR3 comprises 16 residues. The V end was cut by 5 bases, the J end by 5 bases, with 19 bases between. Per the germline V gene, CDR1 is LGHNA and CDR2 is YNFKEQ. This CDR3 reads CASSERAAGGYQPQHF. In nucleotides, the CDR3 is TGTGCCAGCAGCGAACGGGCGGCCGGGGGGTATCAGCCCCAGCATTTT.

The CDR3 nucleotides are TGCGCCAGCAGCTTGAGCAGAGCCCACGAGCAGTACTTC. Translating it yields CASSLSRAHEQYF. This chain joins TRBV5-1 and TRBJ2-7; D unclear. The CDR3 covers 13 residues. V lost 1 base and J lost 5, with 10 bases in between. Looked up from germline, CDR1 is SGHRS and CDR2 is YFSETQ. The full variable domain, with the rest looked up from reference TRBV5-1 and TRBJ2-7, is KAGVTQTPRYLIKTRGQQVTLSCSPISGHRSVSWYQQTPGQGLQFLFEYFSETQRNKGNFPGRFSGRQFSNSRSEMNVSTLELGDSALYLCASSLSRAHEQYFGPGTRLTVT.

The rearrangement joins TRBV4-1 to TRBJ2-5, with D tentatively TRBD1 (5 bases). Germline V gene sequence: CDR1 MGHRA, CDR2 YSYEKL. The CDR3 has 15 amino acids. Trimming took off 3 bases at V and 5 bases at J, with 16 bases between the two ends. CDR3 bases: TGCGCCAGCAGCCACCCCAGTGTCAGGGTGGAGACCCAGTACTTC. This codes for CASSHPSVRVETQYF.

This clonotype was observed at least ten times. The chain uses TRBV4-2 and TRBJ2-7; tentatively, D is TRBD2 (6 bases). Germline V lookup: CDR1 LGHNA, CDR2 YNFKEQ. The length of the CDR3 is 14 residues. V lost 0 bases and J 2 bases, leaving 8 bases between the germline ends. The CDR3 here is CASSQDGGAYEQYF. The CDR3 DNA follows: TGTGCCAGCAGCCAAGATGGAGGGGCCTACGAGCAGTACTTC.

Only a few counts were recorded for this clonotype. The V call is TRBV25-1, the J call TRBJ1-4; the D gene is possibly TRBD1 (5 bases). The germline V gene has CDR1 MGHDK and CDR2 SYGVNS. Trimming left V 1 base short and J 2 bases short, with 8 bases between. The CDR3 loop spans 15 amino acids. CDR3 sequence reads: CASSEFGGTNEKLFF. CDR3 bases: TGTGCCAGCAGTGAATTCGGGGGGACTAATGAAAAACTGTTTTTT.

The CDR3 nucleotides read TGTGCCAGCAGCCCGATTTTAATGACAGGGAGCTCCTACGAGCAGTACTTC. It yields the protein CASSPILMTGSSYEQYF. The rearrangement uses TRBV3-1 and TRBJ2-7, with TRBD1 matching 7 bases. The germline CDR1 and CDR2 sequences are LGHDT and YNNKEL (reference sequence). The CDR3 length is 17 residues. Losses at the gene ends were 4 bases for V and 0 bases for J; bases not matched to a gene: 12.

This rearrangement joins TRBV10-2 to TRBJ1-1; D may be TRBD1 (6 bases). Looked up from germline, CDR1 is WSHSY and CDR2 is SAAADI. Trimming took 10 bases from V and 4 from J, leaving 19 bases between them. CDR3 size: 14 residues. CDR3 amino acids: CATSGASWGTEAFF. The CDR3 coding sequence is TGCGCCACCTCAGGGGCGAGCTGGGGCACTGAAGCTTTCTTT.

This clonotype was seen more than once but under ten times. V and J are TRBV3-1 and TRBJ1-5; no clear D gene. The germline V gene has CDR1 LGHDT and CDR2 YNNKEL (reference sequence). The V end lost 1 base, the J end lost 5 bases, and 9 bases lay between the germline ends. The CDR3 extends over 14 amino acids. The chain's CDR3 is CASSQGSGDQPQHF. Here the CDR3 DNA reads TGTGCCAGCAGCCAAGGGAGTGGAGATCAGCCCCAGCATTTT.

This clonotype was counted a few times. The rearrangement links TRBV10-3 to TRBJ2-1, with 14 bases matching TRBD2. The germline V gene has CDR1 ENHRY and CDR2 SYGVKD. The CDR3 is 15 residues long. Unmatched junction bases numbered 6, after V lost 6 bases and J lost 8 bases. The CDR3 DNA reads TGTGCCATCAGGGACCGGGGACTAGCGGGAGATGAGCAGTTCTTC. Protein sequence: CAIRDRGLAGDEQFF.

This clonotype came up a few times. The chain uses TRBV2 and TRBJ2-7, with 7 bases aligning to TRBD2. V was clipped by 6 bases and J by 5 bases; unmatched bases: 13. The CDR3 sequence is 15 residues long. From germline, CDR1 is SNHLY and CDR2 FYNNEI. CDR3 nucleotides: TGTGCCAGCAGGGGAGGGAGGCAGGCAGCCAACGAGCAGTACTTC. The encoded protein is CASRGGRQAANEQYF.

The chain is built from TRBV4-1 and TRBJ2-6, with 10 bases identical to TRBD1. CDR1 and CDR2 (germline): MGHRA, YSYEKL. The CDR3 totals 18 residues. The V segment lost 1 base and the J segment 0 bases; nucleotides outside the gene matches: 3. This chain's CDR3 is CASSQGTGGGSGANVLTF. The CDR3 DNA sequence: TGCGCCAGCAGCCAAGGGACAGGGGGAGGCTCTGGGGCCAACGTCCTGACTTTC.

The chain links TRBV4-1 to TRBJ1-4, with 11 bases lining up with TRBD1. Per the germline V gene, CDR1 is MGHRA and CDR2 is YSYEKL. The CDR3 loop spans 15 amino acids. The junction had 3 bases not matched to a gene; V was cut back by 1 base and J by 8 bases. CDR3 sequence reads: CASSQVGDRGEKLFF. The CDR3 DNA reads as TGCGCCAGCAGCCAAGTAGGGGACAGGGGGGAAAAACTGTTTTTT.

The chain joins TRBV5-1 to TRBJ2-1; D assignment may be TRBD1 or TRBD2 (10 bases each). Germline V CDR1 and CDR2: SGHRS, YFSETQ. V was trimmed by 7 bases and J by 9 bases, leaving 26 bases between them. This CDR3 is 16 amino acids long. The CDR3 region is CASRGQGLAGESEQFF. For the CDR3, the DNA is TGCGCCAGCCGGGGACAGGGGCTAGCGGGAGAATCTGAGCAGTTCTTC.

The V call is TRBV20-1, the J call TRBJ2-2; 8 nucleotides align to TRBD2. CDR1 is DFQATT, CDR2 SNEGSKA, per germline (reference sequence). This CDR3 has 13 residues. After removal of 5 bases from V and 5 bases from J, the junction contained 4 bases not matched to a gene. The CDR3 is CSAEKRETGELFF. CDR3 nucleotide sequence: TGCAGTGCTGAGAAGCGGGAGACCGGGGAGCTGTTTTTT.

The J gene is TRBJ2-2, the V gene TRBV15; 9 bases are shared with TRBD1. CDR3 length: 16 residues. Germline V gene lookup returns CDR1 LNHNV and CDR2 YYDKDF (reference sequence). Losses at the gene ends were 5 bases for V and 1 base for J; bases not matched to a gene: 5. CDR3 in DNA: TGTGCCACCAGCCACCCGGGACAGGGGAACACCGGGGAGCTGTTTTTT. Translation: CATSHPGQGNTGELFF.

This clonotype has a handful of counts. This rearrangement joins TRBV19 to TRBJ1-2, with D unclear. V was cut by 3 bases and J by 8 bases, with 19 bases left in between. Germline V CDR1 and CDR2: LNHDA, SQIVND (reference sequence). This CDR3 has 15 residues. The CDR3 DNA reads as TGTGCCAGTAGTATCCGGCCGGGGTCCCAAAGAGGCTACACCTTC. It specifies CASSIRPGSQRGYTF.